The source of this TCR beta chain is a study of blood T cell repertoires in COVID-19. TCRdb's table, derived via immunoSEQ multiplex PCR, lists solely in-frame clones and lacks some. The sample lists about 140,000 clones, about nine tenths seen once, with about 11% in the top ten. This CDR3 is built from 16 residues. Germline V gene sequence: CDR1 MDHEN, CDR2 SYDVKM. With V trimmed by 3 bases and J by 9 bases, 11 bases remained unmatched. The chain links TRBV28 to TRBJ1-6, with 7 nucleotides matching TRBD1. This sequence originates from a man between 45 and 60 years old with active or convalescent COVID-19. Sequencing used peripheral blood. The CDR3 DNA sequence: TGTGCCAGCAGTTTCCTCGACAGGGCCGGGGGTTCACCCCTCCACTTT. Residues: CASSFLDRAGGSPLHF.